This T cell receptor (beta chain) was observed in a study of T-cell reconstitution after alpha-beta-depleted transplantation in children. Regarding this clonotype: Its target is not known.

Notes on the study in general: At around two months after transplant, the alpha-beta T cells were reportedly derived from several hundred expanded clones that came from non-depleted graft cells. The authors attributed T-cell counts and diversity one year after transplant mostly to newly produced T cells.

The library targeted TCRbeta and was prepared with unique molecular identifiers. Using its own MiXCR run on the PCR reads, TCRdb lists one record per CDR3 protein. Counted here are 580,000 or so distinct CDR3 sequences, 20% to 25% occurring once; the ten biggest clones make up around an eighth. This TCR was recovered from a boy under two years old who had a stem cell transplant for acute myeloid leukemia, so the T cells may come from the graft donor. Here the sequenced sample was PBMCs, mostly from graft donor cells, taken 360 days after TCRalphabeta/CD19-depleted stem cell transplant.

CDR3 nucleotide sequence: TGTGCCAGCAGTTATACCAGCGGGGCTAGCGGGGCTACGCAGTATTTT. The encoded protein is CASSYTSGASGATQYF. This chain links TRBV6-5 with TRBJ2-3, with 9 nucleotides matching TRBD2. There are 16 residues in the CDR3. After removal of 3 bases from V and 8 bases from J, the junction contained 12 bases not matched to a gene. In germline, CDR1 is MNHEY, CDR2 SVGAGI.